This T cell receptor (beta chain) was sequenced for a study of blood T cell repertoires in COVID-19. The CDR3 has 15 amino acids. With 3 bases clipped from V and 7 bases from J, the junction kept 7 bases outside the gene matches. Looked up from germline, CDR1 is KGHDR and CDR2 is SFDVKD. As handled by the study authors: From reference gene primer amplification, estimates of nucleated cell counts were derived. Sequencing used immunoSEQ multiplex PCR; TCRdb keeps in-frame clones, though not all of them. V and J calls plus clone size are reproduced from that table; the DNA served to infer D and trimming. The sample records approximately 96,000 clones, 90% being singletons.

The TCR comes from a man in his sixties with acute or convalescent COVID-19. V usage is TRBV24-1 and J usage is TRBJ2-1, with 8 bases identical to TRBD1. The source material was peripheral blood. The chain's CDR3 is CATSDHRNRGNEQFF. The CDR3 bases are TGTGCCACCAGTGATCACCGGAACAGGGGGAATGAGCAGTTCTTC.